This T cell receptor (beta chain) was recovered during a study of blood T cell repertoires in COVID-19. As for the study in general: Sources were T cells, B-cell-depleted T cells, or PBMCs; the material itself was cDNA or gDNA.

V dropped 0 bases and J dropped 7 bases, with 13 bases sitting between them. This CDR3 region has 15 residues. Germline loops: CDR1 SGHRS, CDR2 YFSETQ. Original analysis: It was from reference gene primer amplification that nucleated cell counts were estimated. Profiled with immunoSEQ multiplex PCR; TCRdb holds only in-frame clones, not every one. V and J calls and clone size are copied from that table; D and trimming were computed from the DNA. This sample carries fewer than 350,000 clones, roughly 88% of them seen once, and the ten largest clones take around 2.1%. All enrollees were about 18 to 89 years old and from 20 to 25 US areas. Cohorts were determined from participant-reported clinical history.

The sequenced sample was PBMCs or T cells enriched from blood (not recorded which). This receptor was identified in a man between 25 and 39 years old who had recovered from COVID-19. The chain is built from TRBV5-1 and TRBJ1-4, with D possibly TRBD1 on 5 matching bases. The chain's CDR3 is CASSLAGRESEKLFF. CDR3 nucleotides: TGCGCCAGCAGCTTGGCGGGCAGGGAAAGTGAAAAACTGTTTTTT.